This T cell receptor (beta chain) was recorded in a study of T cells after yellow fever vaccination. Study-wide background: Low-cell-number fractions were prepared with SMART-Seq v4 Ultra Low Input. Whole-study findings and limits: It was the secondary response that reached its peak faster, day 5 versus 15, but it was weaker. Although most clonotypes did not, a small share appeared in both CD4 and CD8 compartments.

V shed 5 bases and J shed 2 bases, with 12 bases lying between them. This CDR3 spans 13 amino acids. Per germline, CDR1 DFQATT and CDR2 SNEGSKA (reference sequence). In making TCR cDNA, 5'RACE template switching added a universal primer site and UMIs to it. TCRdb itself ran the 5' RACE reads through MiXCR, one entry per CDR3 protein. Counted here are 70,000 or so distinct CDR3 sequences, approximately 5% occurring once; the ten biggest clones make up roughly 2%. This clonotype was observed at least ten times. Its antigen is as yet unknown. The chain recombines TRBV20-1 with TRBJ1-1, with a weak D call TRBD1 (5 bases). The sequencing here drew on CD4+ T cells sorted from PBMCs, taken roughly 14 days after the first yellow fever vaccination. The source is a man between 18 and 35 years old who received the YFV17D yellow fever vaccine. The CDR3 is CSAGTRVNTEAFF. The CDR3, as DNA: TGCAGTGCTGGAACCAGGGTAAACACTGAAGCTTTCTTT.